The present T cell receptor (beta chain) was sequenced within a study of blood T cell repertoires in COVID-19. This table comes from immunoSEQ multiplex PCR, and its TCRdb copy is limited to in-frame clones, with some not included. The table lists roughly 250,000 clones, about 88% of them singletons, with 2.1% in the top ten. This CDR3 region has 14 residues. The ends lost 0 bases at V and 6 bases at J; junction bases unmatched: 4. Per germline, CDR1 SGDLS and CDR2 YYNGEE. The chain links TRBV9 to TRBJ2-3, with TRBD2 matching 7 bases. Sequencing was carried out using peripheral blood. The TCR was taken from a woman between 40 and 55 years old who had recovered from COVID-19. This CDR3 is CASSVGWRGDTQYF. The CDR3 DNA is TGTGCCAGCAGCGTAGGATGGCGGGGGGATACGCAGTATTTT.